Shown below are 20 T cell receptor beta chains from a single sample sequenced in a study of shared clonotypes between healthy human individuals (TCRdb year 2020). CD8 naive samples were CD45RO-negative cells positively selected for CCR7, giving a CD45RA+CCR7+ population that excluded TemRA cells. The library was generated by the immunoSEQ multiplex PCR assay. Imported from immuneACCESS, the table was reduced by TCRdb to in-frame sequences with V and J called. These copies leave out some clones; in studies compared against another copy, an unresolved V gene accounts for under half, and the cause of the remainder is not known. A total of around 2.1 million clones appear in this sample, roughly 91% of them only once. The top ten constitute under 2% of the sample. The sequencing sample was made of naive CD8+ T cells from PBMCs. The label giving this sample's cell subset or site can be read as: CD45RA+CCR7+. The receptor source for this set is a man aged 18 to 29 in good health. Some clones in this sample may be carry-over from other donors' samples.

The chain combines TRBV7-8 with TRBJ2-7, with no clear D. The germline V gene has CDR1 SGHVS and CDR2 FQNEAQ. This CDR3 comprises 14 residues. V shed 2 bases and J shed 4 bases, with 12 bases lying between them. The CDR3 DNA follows: TGTGCCAGCAGCTTATTCGGACGATCTTACGAGCAGTACTTC. Translation gives CASSLFGRSYEQYF.

The CDR3 DNA sequence: TGCAGCGCGGGGACAGGGGTCGAGCAGTTCTTC. This sequence encodes CSAGTGVEQFF. The gene calls are TRBV29-1 and TRBJ2-1, with 10 bases fitting TRBD1. The trim removed 7 bases at V and 10 bases at J, leaving 4 bases unmatched. CDR1 SQVTM and CDR2 ANQGSEA come from the germline V gene. The CDR3 loop spans 11 amino acids.

J is TRBJ1-1 and V is TRBV4-1; weak D call: TRBD1 (5 bases). Trimming shortened V by 0 bases and J by 5 bases, and 13 bases separated the two germline ends. In germline, CDR1 is MGHRA, CDR2 YSYEKL. CDR3 length equals 15 residues. Written as DNA, the CDR3 is TGCGCCAGCAGCCAAGATGCTTCAGGGAGGACTGAAGCTTTCTTT. The encoded protein is CASSQDASGRTEAFF.

The genes are TRBV7-9 and TRBJ1-2, with 8 bases lining up with TRBD1. The CDR3 totals 14 residues. Per germline, CDR1 SEHNR and CDR2 FQNEAQ (reference sequence). Trimming removed 3 bases from V and 8 bases from J; junction bases left unmatched: 8. The DNA of the CDR3 is TGTGCCAGCAGCTTGCCAGGACAGGGCAGGGGCTACACCTTC. It yields the protein CASSLPGQGRGYTF.

The gene calls are TRBV6-6 and TRBJ1-3, with no clear D. Germline CDR1 is MNHNY and CDR2 is SVGAGI (reference sequence). The CDR3 spans 16 residues. The V and J ends lost 7 bases and 6 bases respectively, with 22 bases between them. The CDR3 sequence: CASTTTGTAPENTIYF. Written as DNA, the CDR3 is TGTGCCAGCACCACAACGGGCACAGCCCCTGAAAACACCATATATTTT.

This chain uses TRBV14 with TRBJ2-7, with a possible D match to TRBD2 (6 bases). V was clipped by 2 bases and J by 3 bases, with 11 bases between them. Germline V gene lookup returns CDR1 SGHDN and CDR2 FVKESK. The CDR3 totals 14 residues. The CDR3 DNA reads as TGTGCCAGCAGCCAACGGGGGTTCTTCTACGAGCAGTACTTC. As protein: CASSQRGFFYEQYF.

This clone has only one observation. V usage is TRBV27 and J usage is TRBJ2-1, with D maybe TRBD2 (5 bases). Germline loops: CDR1 MNHEY, CDR2 SMNVEV (reference sequence). The V and J ends lost 5 bases and 1 base respectively, with 18 bases between them. The CDR3 extends over 17 amino acids. For the CDR3, the DNA is TGTGCCAGCAGTGTTGGACTTGGAAGCGGATCCTACAATGAGCAGTTCTTC. Encoded protein: CASSVGLGSGSYNEQFF.

This clone came up once. CDR3 in amino acids: CASSLLGRGSYNEQFF. In nucleotides, the CDR3 is TGTGCCAGCAGTTTGTTGGGGCGCGGATCCTACAATGAGCAGTTCTTC. V usage is TRBV28 and J usage is TRBJ2-1, with a weak D call TRBD1 (5 bases). The CDR3 extends over 16 amino acids. Germline V gene sequence: CDR1 MDHEN, CDR2 SYDVKM. The germline V and J ends were trimmed by 3 bases and 1 base, with 13 bases remaining between them.

This clone was picked up a small number of times. J is TRBJ2-7 and V is TRBV7-9; D perhaps matches TRBD2 (6 bases). Germline V gene lookup returns CDR1 SEHNR and CDR2 FQNEAQ (reference sequence). CDR3 size: 15 residues. The V end lost 1 base, the J end lost 0 bases, and 10 bases lay between the germline ends. CDR3 amino acids: CASSLESSDSYEQYF. CDR3 DNA: TGTGCCAGCAGCTTAGAGTCTAGCGACTCCTACGAGCAGTACTTC.

The chain has TRBV12-5 and TRBJ1-5, with D uncertain. This CDR3 is built from 13 residues. V was cut by 2 bases and J by 8 bases, with 10 bases left in between. The germline V gene encodes CDR1 LGHNT and CDR2 FRNRAP. This chain's CDR3 is CASGLNVYEPQHF. CDR3 nucleotide sequence: TGTGCTAGTGGTTTGAACGTGTACGAGCCCCAGCATTTT.

This sequence joins TRBV7-3 and TRBJ2-3, with TRBD2 matching 8 bases. Germline CDR1 SGHTA, CDR2 FQGTGA. V was pared by 5 bases and J by 4 bases, with 20 bases of the junction left unmatched. This CDR3 spans 19 amino acids. CDR3 sequence (DNA): TGTGCCAGCAGCCCCGCCGGGACTAGAGAATATCCCGAGGCAGATACGCAGTATTTT. Amino acids: CASSPAGTREYPEADTQYF.

V is TRBV7-9 and J is TRBJ1-2; TRBD1 matches at 8 bases. The CDR3 totals 15 residues. V shed 4 bases, J shed 8 bases, and the junction held 12 bases outside the gene matches. Germline V gene data show CDR1 as SEHNR and CDR2 as FQNEAQ (reference sequence). CDR3 region: CASSSGGQGGYGYTF. In DNA, the CDR3 is TGTGCCAGCAGCTCCGGCGGACAGGGAGGGTACGGCTACACCTTC. Full variable domain (rest looked up from reference TRBV7-9 and TRBJ1-2): DTGVSQNPRHKITKRGQNVTFRCDPISEHNRLYWYRQTLGQGPEFLTYFQNEAQLEKSRLLSDRFSAERPKGSFSTLEIQRTEQGDSAMYLCASSSGGQGGYGYTFGSGTRLTVV.

The chain couples TRBV15 to TRBJ1-1, with 7 bases fitting TRBD1. The CDR3 sequence is 15 residues long. Germline V gives CDR1 LNHNV, CDR2 YYDKDF (reference sequence). V trimming: 6 bases; J trimming: 2 bases; junction bases outside the gene matches: 9. The CDR3 coding sequence is TGTGCCACCAGTAAGAAACGGGACAGCAACACTGAAGCTTTCTTT. This sequence encodes CATSKKRDSNTEAFF.

This chain joins TRBV6-1 and TRBJ2-7; no firm D call. The CDR3 is made up of 14 amino acids. Per the germline V gene, CDR1 is MNHNS and CDR2 is SASEGT. Trimming cost V 3 bases and J 6 bases, with 15 bases left between them. DNA of the CDR3: TGTGCCAGCAGTGAGGTTGGCCTAGTCGGCGAGCAGTACTTC. It encodes CASSEVGLVGEQYF.

This chain joins TRBV7-9 and TRBJ2-1; D gene uncertain. The germline gives CDR1 SEHNR, CDR2 FQNEAQ (reference sequence). Trimming took off 4 bases at V and 9 bases at J, with 10 bases between the two ends. The CDR3 extends over 12 amino acids. CDR3: CASSYPTSEQFF. The CDR3 nucleotides are TGTGCCAGCAGCTACCCCACAAGTGAGCAGTTCTTC.

The J gene is TRBJ2-2, the V gene TRBV11-2, with D perhaps TRBD1 (6 bases). Per germline, CDR1 SGHAT and CDR2 FQNNGV. The length of the CDR3 is 15 residues. V dropped 1 base and J dropped 6 bases, with 12 bases sitting between them. The CDR3 is CASSLGYTGSGELFF. CDR3 DNA: TGTGCCAGCAGCTTAGGGTACACAGGGTCCGGGGAGCTGTTTTTT. Using reference TRBV11-2 and TRBJ2-2 for the parts outside the CDR3, the full variable domain is EAGVAQSPRYKIIEKRQSVAFWCNPISGHATLYWYQQILGQGPKLLIQFQNNGVVDDSQLPKDRFSAERLKGVDSTLKIQPAKLEDSAVYLCASSLGYTGSGELFFGEGSRLTVL.

CDR3 coding DNA: TGTGCCAGCAGTGACCACATTCTGCGTGGGGCCAACGTCCTGACTTTC. Protein sequence: CASSDHILRGANVLTF. V gene TRBV6-1 combines with J gene TRBJ2-6; D call uncertain. The CDR3 extends over 16 amino acids. CDR1 and CDR2 from the germline V gene are MNHNS and SASEGT. With 3 bases removed from V and 3 bases from J, the gap between germline ends came to 12 bases.

This clone was seen once. The V gene is TRBV15, the J gene TRBJ1-5; D is possibly TRBD1 (5 bases). V was shortened by 5 bases and J by 6 bases, with 11 bases between the two germline ends. The CDR3 contains 13 residues. Germline V gene sequence: CDR1 LNHNV, CDR2 YYDKDF (reference sequence). CDR3 nucleotide sequence: TGTGCCACCAGCTCCAGGGAAAGTCAGCCCCAGCATTTT. This sequence encodes CATSSRESQPQHF.

Here the CDR3 DNA reads TGTGCCAGCAGTCCTCACCGCACGGGCTCTAACTATGGCTACACCTTC. Its protein product is CASSPHRTGSNYGYTF. The chain recombines TRBV27 with TRBJ1-2, with D unresolved. This CDR3 region has 16 residues. Looked up from germline, CDR1 is MNHEY and CDR2 is SMNVEV (reference sequence). V gave up 5 bases and J gave up 0 bases, with 16 bases separating them.

This rearrangement joins TRBV7-9 to TRBJ1-2; no clear D. This CDR3 is 13 amino acids long. V shed 5 bases and J shed 5 bases, with 12 bases lying between them. The germline gives CDR1 SEHNR, CDR2 FQNEAQ (reference sequence). The CDR3 loop reads CASSPHPGYGYTF. The CDR3, as DNA: TGTGCCAGCAGCCCACACCCGGGGTATGGCTACACCTTC.